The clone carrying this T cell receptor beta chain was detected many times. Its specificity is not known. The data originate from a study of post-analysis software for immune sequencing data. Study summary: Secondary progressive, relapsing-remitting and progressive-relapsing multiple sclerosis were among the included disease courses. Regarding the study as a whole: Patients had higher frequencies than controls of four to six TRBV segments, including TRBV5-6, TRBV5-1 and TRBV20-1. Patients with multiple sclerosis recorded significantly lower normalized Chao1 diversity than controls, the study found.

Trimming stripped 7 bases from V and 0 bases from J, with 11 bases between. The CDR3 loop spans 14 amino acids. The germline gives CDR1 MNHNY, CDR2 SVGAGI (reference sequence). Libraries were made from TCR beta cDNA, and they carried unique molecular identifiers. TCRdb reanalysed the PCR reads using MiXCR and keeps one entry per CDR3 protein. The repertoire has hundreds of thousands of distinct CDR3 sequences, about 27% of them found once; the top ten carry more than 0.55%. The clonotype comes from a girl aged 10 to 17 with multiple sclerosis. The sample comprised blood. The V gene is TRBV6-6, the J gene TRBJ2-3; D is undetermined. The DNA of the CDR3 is TGTGCCAGCATCGACACCTCAAGCACAGATACGCAGTATTTT. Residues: CASIDTSSTDTQYF.